Shown below are 22 T cell receptor beta chains from a single sample sequenced in a study of beta chain features in type 1 diabetes (dated by TCRdb to 2016 to 2018). Library construction relied on the immunoSEQ multiplex PCR assay. The entire amount of isolated RNA was reverse transcribed using the High Capacity cDNA Reverse Transcription Kit, so the sequenced TCRB transcripts were expressed ones. The immuneACCESS repertoire file appears here via TCRdb, limited to in-frame rearrangements. These files lack a portion of the clones; in checked studies, under half of the deficit traces to unresolved V genes, and the cause of the others is not known. Present in this sample are around 400,000 clones, roughly 16% of which were seen just once. Approximately 0.02% of the sample comes from the top ten. Sequenced input: naive CD4+ T cells from blood. The intended sense of this specimen's cell subset or site label: true naive CD4+ T cells. These receptor sequences come from a woman between 18 and 29 years old in good health.

This clone was detected a few times. V is TRBV5-4 and J is TRBJ2-3; the D gene is possibly TRBD2 (6 bases). The CDR3 sequence is 16 residues long. Trimming shortened V by 0 bases and J by 3 bases, and 14 bases separated the two germline ends. From germline, CDR1 is SGHNT and CDR2 YYREEE (reference sequence). In nucleotides, the CDR3 is TGTGCCAGCAGCTTGGAAAGGGGCGCGGGGACAGATACGCAGTATTTT. Residues: CASSLERGAGTDTQYF.

The rearrangement links TRBV6-6 to TRBJ2-3, with D uncertain. V lost 1 base to trimming and J lost 4 bases, with 15 bases between them. CDR3 length: 16 residues. The germline V gene has CDR1 MNHNY and CDR2 SVGAGI (reference sequence). CDR3 residues: CASSYFSARSSDTQYF. The CDR3 nucleotides read TGTGCCAGCAGTTACTTTTCAGCGCGGTCATCAGATACGCAGTATTTT.

The table lists this clone with a few counts. The V gene is TRBV15, the J gene TRBJ1-5; 8 bases agree with TRBD1. Germline trimming cut 4 bases from V and 5 bases from J; bases unmatched to any gene: 4. The germline gives CDR1 LNHNV, CDR2 YYDKDF (reference sequence). CDR3 length equals 14 residues. The CDR3 sequence is CATSKDREDQPQHF. The CDR3 region has the DNA TGTGCCACCAGCAAGGACAGGGAAGATCAGCCCCAGCATTTT.

In its sample, this clone was seen a few times. The rearrangement uses TRBV5-1 and TRBJ2-2; 10 positions agree with TRBD1. Unmatched junction bases numbered 7, after V lost 4 bases and J lost 7 bases. Looked up from germline, CDR1 is SGHRS and CDR2 is YFSETQ. The CDR3 has 15 residues. CDR3 DNA sequence: TGCGCCAGCAGCCTCAGACAGGGGGCTGACGGGGAGCTGTTTTTT. This sequence encodes CASSLRQGADGELFF. Variable domain in full (rest from reference TRBV5-1 and TRBJ2-2): KAGVTQTPRYLIKTRGQQVTLSCSPISGHRSVSWYQQTPGQGLQFLFEYFSETQRNKGNFPGRFSGRQFSNSRSEMNVSTLELGDSALYLCASSLRQGADGELFFGEGSRLTVL.

This clone was seen only a few times. The V gene is TRBV6-6, the J gene TRBJ1-2, with D maybe TRBD1 (6 bases). V lost 5 bases and J lost 4, with 11 bases in between. CDR1 and CDR2 (germline): MNHNY, SVGAGI (reference sequence). This CDR3 contains 13 residues. The chain's CDR3 is CASSPRDTYGYTF. The CDR3 nucleotides are TGTGCCAGCAGTCCCCGGGACACCTATGGCTACACCTTC.

V and J are TRBV2 and TRBJ1-2; 8 nucleotides line up with TRBD1. The germline CDR1 and CDR2 sequences are SNHLY and FYNNEI. V dropped 3 bases and J dropped 8; count of bases not matched to a gene: 11. The CDR3 has 15 amino acids. The CDR3 sequence: CASSEPQTGAGGYTF. CDR3 DNA: TGTGCCAGCAGTGAGCCCCAGACAGGGGCAGGAGGCTACACCTTC.

This clone was seen a few times. This chain connects TRBV7-9 to TRBJ1-4; tentatively, D is TRBD1 (6 bases). Trimming pared 3 bases from V and 10 bases from J, leaving 18 bases between. This CDR3 comprises 15 residues. CDR1 SEHNR and CDR2 FQNEAQ come from the germline V gene (reference sequence). CDR3 bases: TGTGCCAGCAGCTTCCCAAACAGGGATCCTGGAAAACTGTTTTTT. Translated: CASSFPNRDPGKLFF.

This clone was seen a few times. The chain links TRBV29-1 to TRBJ2-5; D might be TRBD2 (5 bases). With 7 bases removed from V and 0 bases from J, the gap between germline ends came to 9 bases. Germline V gene lookup returns CDR1 SQVTM and CDR2 ANQGSEA. The CDR3 length is 12 residues. The CDR3 protein is CSAERYQETQYF. The CDR3 coding sequence is TGCAGCGCCGAGCGGTACCAAGAGACCCAGTACTTC. The complete variable domain, with remaining parts taken from reference TRBV29-1 and TRBJ2-5, reads SAVISQKPSRDICQRGTSLTIQCQVDSQVTMMFWYRQQPGQSLTLIATANQGSEATYESGFVIDKFPISRPNLTFSTLTVSNMSPEDSSIYLCSAERYQETQYFGPGTRLLVL.

This clone has just a few counts. This sequence joins TRBV30 and TRBJ1-5; D is ambiguous. The CDR3 loop spans 13 amino acids. Looked up from germline, CDR1 is GTSNPN and CDR2 is SVGIG (reference sequence). Trimming pared 0 bases from V and 1 base from J, leaving 4 bases between. CDR3: CAWSVISNQPQHF. The DNA of the CDR3 is TGTGCCTGGAGTGTCATCAGCAATCAGCCCCAGCATTTT.

The chain has TRBV11-2 and TRBJ2-2; D is possibly TRBD1 (6 bases). The germline V gene has CDR1 SGHAT and CDR2 FQNNGV. The CDR3 spans 15 residues. V was shortened by 5 bases and J by 6 bases, with 16 bases between the two germline ends. The CDR3 DNA reads as TGTGCCAGCAGCCGTGGGACATCTGCGGCCGGGGAGCTGTTTTTT. Translation: CASSRGTSAAGELFF.

The rearrangement links TRBV5-4 to TRBJ2-5; 7 bases map to TRBD2. Trimming removed 0 bases from V and 4 bases from J; junction bases left unmatched: 3. The germline CDR1 and CDR2 sequences are SGHNT and YYREEE (reference sequence). The CDR3 runs 14 residues. CDR3 loop: CASSLDGRPETQYF. The CDR3, as DNA: TGTGCCAGCAGCTTGGACGGGAGGCCAGAGACCCAGTACTTC.

The chain links TRBV10-3 to TRBJ1-2, with no clear D. The CDR3 spans 12 residues. Between the trimmed V and J ends, which lost 3 bases and 7 bases, there was a span of 9 bases. Germline V gene lookup returns CDR1 ENHRY and CDR2 SYGVKD. CDR3: CAISDRSPGYTF. The CDR3 DNA is TGTGCCATCAGTGATCGCAGTCCTGGCTACACCTTC.

This clone was seen a few times. The chain links TRBV19 to TRBJ2-7, with TRBD2 identical over 8 bases. The CDR3 runs to 13 residues. Trimming cost V 4 bases and J 2 bases; bases outside gene matches: 1. CDR1 and CDR2 from the germline V gene are LNHDA and SQIVND (reference sequence). The CDR3 protein is CASSNSGTYEQYF. Written as DNA, the CDR3 is TGTGCCAGTAGTAATAGCGGGACCTACGAGCAGTACTTC.

The chain carries TRBV10-3 and TRBJ2-1; possibly TRBD1 for D (7 bases). The CDR3 has 16 residues. Germline V gives CDR1 ENHRY, CDR2 SYGVKD. Trimming removed 4 bases from V and 0 bases from J, with 13 bases in between. The CDR3 DNA sequence: TGTGCCATCAGTGGAACAGGGGAGGTCTCCTACAATGAGCAGTTCTTC. Residues: CAISGTGEVSYNEQFF.

This clone was detected only a few times. V gene TRBV2 combines with J gene TRBJ2-3; TRBD1 matches at 10 bases. This CDR3 spans 15 amino acids. CDR1 and CDR2 (germline): SNHLY, FYNNEI. J gave up 4 bases and V 3 bases, and 4 bases lay outside the gene matches. The CDR3 nucleotides read TGTGCCAGCAGTGACTTGGGACAGGGGTCAGATACGCAGTATTTT. Translated: CASSDLGQGSDTQYF.

The V call is TRBV5-8, the J call TRBJ2-1; D is undetermined. Trimming took off 0 bases at V and 2 bases at J, with 6 bases between the two ends. Per germline, CDR1 SGHTS and CDR2 YDEGEE. This CDR3 region has 14 residues. The DNA for the CDR3 is TGTGCCAGCAGCTTGGGACTCACCTACAATGAGCAGTTCTTC. It translates to CASSLGLTYNEQFF.

This sequence joins TRBV6-5 and TRBJ1-5; tentative D call: TRBD1 (6 bases). The germline CDR1 and CDR2 sequences are MNHEY and SVGAGI. V was trimmed by 4 bases and J by 10 bases, leaving 17 bases between them. The CDR3 runs 14 residues. In DNA form, the CDR3 reads TGTGCCAGCAGTTCAGGGGTCGGGATCAGTCCCCAGCATTTT. Translation: CASSSGVGISPQHF.

The chain joins TRBV18 to TRBJ1-2; 7 nucleotides line up with TRBD1. Looked up from germline, CDR1 is KGHSH and CDR2 is LQKENI. After removal of 6 bases from V and 4 bases from J, the junction contained 8 bases not matched to a gene. The CDR3 consists of 14 residues. The CDR3 sequence: CASSRERQGYGYTF. DNA for the CDR3: TGTGCCAGCTCCCGCGAACGACAGGGCTATGGCTACACCTTC.

The rearrangement uses TRBV19 and TRBJ2-5; 13 bases fit TRBD2. The V segment lost 5 bases and the J segment 5 bases; nucleotides outside the gene matches: 8. The V gene's germline CDR1 is LNHDA and CDR2 SQIVND (reference sequence). The CDR3 runs to 16 residues. The CDR3 DNA reads TGTGCCAGTAGTCGACTAGCGGGAGGTTGGGCGGAGACCCAGTACTTC. Its translation: CASSRLAGGWAETQYF.

V gene TRBV27 combines with J gene TRBJ2-1, with 8 bases aligning to TRBD2. The CDR3 totals 15 residues. The germline V gene has CDR1 MNHEY and CDR2 SMNVEV (reference sequence). V was clipped by 9 bases and J by 4 bases; unmatched bases: 11. The CDR3 reads CASIEGVAGYNEQFF. As DNA, the CDR3 is TGTGCCAGTATAGAGGGGGTAGCGGGGTACAATGAGCAGTTCTTC.

The chain combines TRBV6-5 with TRBJ1-1; D remains unclear. The ends were cut back, 2 bases at V and 6 bases at J, with 19 bases in the middle. The CDR3 sequence is 16 residues long. Germline lookup yields CDR1 MNHEY and CDR2 SVGAGI. CDR3 bases: TGTGCCAGCAGTTACGGATTGGGATGGGAGTCGGCTGAAGCTTTCTTT. The encoded protein is CASSYGLGWESAEAFF.

The chain carries TRBV7-2 and TRBJ2-1; 7 bases agree with TRBD2. The CDR3 extends over 13 amino acids. CDR1 SGHTA and CDR2 FQGNSA come from the germline V gene. With 1 base clipped from V and 8 bases from J, the junction kept 2 bases outside the gene matches. This CDR3 reads CASSLVAGDEQFF. In nucleotides, the CDR3 is TGTGCCAGCAGCTTAGTTGCGGGGGATGAGCAGTTCTTC.